Below, 3 T cell receptor beta chains from the same sample are listed, as sequenced in a study of beta chain features in type 1 diabetes (dated 2018 in TCRdb). What the research found in general, with its limitations: A moderate but significant shortening of TCRB CDR3 length was observed in type 1 diabetes patients in all four CD4+ subsets.

No antigen has been identified for these receptors. Receptor amplification or capture employed the immunoSEQ multiplex PCR assay. All of the isolated RNA was reverse transcribed with the High Capacity cDNA Reverse Transcription Kit, so expressed TCRB transcripts were sequenced. The table was pulled from immuneACCESS by TCRdb, which kept in-frame rearrangements only. Such tables lose some clones; where checked, under half of the loss comes from unresolved V genes, and the rest has no known cause. A total of 300,000 to 350,000 clones appear in this sample, about a tenth of them only once. The ten largest clones add up to 0.95% to 1.1% of the sample. What was sequenced was central memory CD4+ T cells from blood. These receptors were collected from a man aged 30-40 years with type 1 diabetes.

This clone came up a few times. The rearrangement links TRBV28 to TRBJ2-5; D perhaps matches TRBD2 (5 bases). The J call is doubtful: the DNA matches TRBJ2-7 better. CDR1 is MDHEN and CDR2 is SYDVKM in the germline V gene. The CDR3 spans 14 residues. The CDR3 spells CASSTSGITYEQYF. The CDR3 DNA follows: TGTGCCAGCAGTACCTCCGGGATTACCTACGAGCAGTACTTC.

This clone has a handful of counts. V usage is TRBV4-3 and J usage is TRBJ2-7, with 7 bases fitting TRBD2. CDR1 is LGHNA, CDR2 YSLEER, per germline. V was clipped by 0 bases and J by 2 bases; unmatched bases: 4. This CDR3 is built from 15 residues. CDR3 in amino acids: CASSQDGSGAYEQYF. The DNA for the CDR3 is TGCGCCAGCAGCCAAGATGGCAGCGGGGCCTACGAGCAGTACTTC.

This clone occurred many times. The chain joins TRBV4-3 to TRBJ2-2; D might be TRBD1 or TRBD2, each matching 5 bases. Germline loops: CDR1 LGHNA, CDR2 YSLEER. The V end was cut by 0 bases, the J end by 3 bases, with 14 bases between. This CDR3 comprises 17 residues. CDR3 protein: CASSQDLGAGDTGELFF. CDR3 DNA: TGCGCCAGCAGCCAAGATCTTGGGGCCGGGGACACCGGGGAGCTGTTTTTT.